This T cell receptor (beta chain) was sequenced for a study of CD8+CD57+ T cells in acquired aplastic anemia. Study information: Yields of DNA that came from sorted CD4+ and CD8+ cells averaged roughly 3.3 ug.

Genomic DNA constituted the template upon which TCR beta VDJ and CDR3 profiling was performed. TCRdb passed the reads through MiXCR, listing each CDR3 protein once. In the table there are hundreds of thousands of distinct CDR3 sequences, 40% to 50% of which are singletons. Study observations and caveats: Overlapping CD8+ CDR3 repertoires of patients and controls contained some 30 shared sequences.

Many counts were recorded for this clonotype. Its antigen remains unknown. With V trimmed by 4 bases and J by 10 bases, 10 bases remained unmatched. This CDR3 comprises 15 residues. Germline V gene lookup returns CDR1 MNHNS and CDR2 SASEGT. The authors sequenced patients whose flow cytometry had shown CD8+CD57+ cell expansion. Each of the patients presented with severe acquired aplastic anemia. Receipt of therapy had not occurred in any patient by the time of blood sampling. V is TRBV6-1 and J is TRBJ1-6; 7 bases align to TRBD1. The sequence came from a human donor with aplastic anemia. What was sequenced was sorted CD4+, CD8+, or CD8+CD57+ T cells (not recorded which) from PBMCs. DNA for the CDR3: TGTGCCAGCAGTGCCCAGGGGGTATGGGAGTCACCCCTCCACTTT. This encodes CASSAQGVWESPLHF.